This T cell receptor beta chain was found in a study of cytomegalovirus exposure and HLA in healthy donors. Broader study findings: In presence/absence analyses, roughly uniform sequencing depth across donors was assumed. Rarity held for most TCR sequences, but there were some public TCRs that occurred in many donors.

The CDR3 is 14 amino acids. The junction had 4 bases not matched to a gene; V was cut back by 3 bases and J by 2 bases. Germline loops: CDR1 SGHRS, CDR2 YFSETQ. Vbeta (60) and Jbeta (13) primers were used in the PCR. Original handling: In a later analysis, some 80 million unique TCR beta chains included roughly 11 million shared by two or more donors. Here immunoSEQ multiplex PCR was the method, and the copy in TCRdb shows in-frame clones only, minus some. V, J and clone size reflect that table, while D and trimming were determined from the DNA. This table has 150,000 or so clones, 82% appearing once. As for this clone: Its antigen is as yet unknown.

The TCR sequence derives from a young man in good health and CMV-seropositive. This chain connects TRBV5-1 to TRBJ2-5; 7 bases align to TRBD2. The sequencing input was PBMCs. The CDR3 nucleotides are TGCGCCAGCAGCTCCGGGACTAATCAAGAGACCCAGTACTTC. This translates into CASSSGTNQETQYF.